Detailed here is one T cell receptor (beta chain). The sample comes from a study of cytomegalovirus exposure and HLA in healthy donors. 60 Vbeta and 13 Jbeta primers were used in PCR. The table came from immunoSEQ multiplex PCR; TCRdb's copy has only in-frame clones and leaves some out. The sample has around 170,000 clones; about 72% are singletons. V was cut by 0 bases and J by 1 base, with 16 bases left in between. Germline values: CDR1 SGDLS, CDR2 YYNGEE. The CDR3 has 17 amino acids. This clonotype was obtained from a girl aged 5 to 17 in good health and CMV-seronegative. The genes are TRBV9 and TRBJ1-2; D not certain. The sequenced sample consisted of PBMCs. CDR3 protein: CASSVVPAGLLNYGYTF. The CDR3, as DNA: TGTGCCAGCAGCGTAGTACCAGCGGGTTTGCTTAACTATGGCTACACCTTC. Full variable domain (missing parts from reference TRBV9 and TRBJ1-2): DSGVTQTPKHLITATGQRVTLRCSPRSGDLSVYWYQQSLDQGLQFLIQYYNGEERAKGNILERFSAQQFPDLHSELNLSSLELGDSALYFCASSVVPAGLLNYGYTFGSGTRLTVV.